This TCR beta chain derives from a study of blood T cell repertoires in COVID-19. On the study more broadly: COVID-19 samples from acute and convalescent phases originated in the United States, Italy and Spain. Sample material is recorded as cDNA or gDNA derived from T cells, B-cell-depleted T cells, or PBMCs.

In the authors' workflow: Quantification of nucleated cells was approximated via reference gene primer amplification. The data were produced by immunoSEQ multiplex PCR, yet TCRdb's version contains in-frame clones alone and is incomplete. That table furnishes V, J and clone size, whereas the DNA furnished D and trimming. The data show over 80,000 clones, more than 70% seen once. CDR1 is MNHNY, CDR2 SVGAGI, per germline (reference sequence). The CDR3 loop spans 15 amino acids. The V and J ends lost 0 bases and 6 bases respectively, with 14 bases between them. The receptor's source is a human donor in a cohort sampled during active COVID-19. Sequencing used peripheral blood. The chain carries TRBV6-6 and TRBJ1-2; D is possibly TRBD1 (6 bases). CDR3 protein: CASSYSGAGEHGYTF. The CDR3 DNA is TGTGCCAGCAGTTACTCGGGTGCAGGGGAGCATGGCTACACCTTC.